This TCR beta chain was recorded in a study of regulatory T cells in long-lasting Graves disease. The study, taken as a whole, reports: Persistent cases of Graves' showed reduced TCR diversity relative to newly diagnosed patients.

CDR3-region Arm-PCR and iRepertoire HTBI primers produced the TCR beta libraries. Each CDR3 protein gets one entry after TCRdb re-called the multiplex PCR reads with MiXCR. This repertoire shows 420,000 or so distinct CDR3 sequences, roughly 15% found once; its top ten account for about 23%. In this sample, this clonotype turned up many times. What it recognizes is unknown. The sample's time point: newly diagnosed GD, antithyroid drugs for less than 3 months. PBMC RNA served as the TCR library source. This CDR3 has 15 residues. In germline, CDR1 is MNHNS, CDR2 SASEGT. The ends were cut back, 7 bases at V and 2 bases at J, with 17 bases in the middle. The sample was also reused in another study, on T cells in Graves' hyperthyroidism and ophthalmopathy. According to that study: Uncontrolled infections, other autoimmune diseases, pregnancy or lactation led to exclusion of patients.

This TCR was sampled from a woman aged 18-29 years with Graves disease. The sequencing used peripheral blood mononuclear cells (PBMCs), collected at new diagnosis, from a patient treated with antithyroid drugs. The rearrangement joins TRBV6-1 to TRBJ2-5; the D gene is possibly TRBD1 (5 bases). As DNA, the CDR3 is TGTGCCAGCACGAAGGACCATGGGGCTCAAGAGACCCAGTACTTC. Translating gives CASTKDHGAQETQYF.